These 17 T cell receptor beta chains share one sample of origin, sequenced in a study of blood T cell repertoires in COVID-19 (dated by TCRdb to 2020 to 2022). The method behind the library was the immunoSEQ multiplex PCR assay. What TCRdb holds here is the immuneACCESS table cut down to in-frame rearrangements. Part of the clones is not present; checked against another copy, under half of the missing clones reflect an unresolved V gene, and the others are unexplained. For this sample there are 140,000 to 150,000 clones; roughly 85% appear just once. Of the sample, about 4.4% falls within the top ten clones. Sequenced: PBMCs or T cells enriched from blood (not recorded which). The receptors originated from a man between 45 and 60 years old who had recovered from COVID-19.

This rearrangement joins TRBV7-9 to TRBJ1-1, with 7 bases that match TRBD1. This CDR3 contains 15 residues. Trimming cost V 5 bases and J 0 bases; bases outside gene matches: 6. Germline values: CDR1 SEHNR, CDR2 FQNEAQ (reference sequence). CDR3: CASSPVGQMNTEAFF. CDR3 DNA sequence: TGTGCCAGCAGCCCAGTGGGACAGATGAACACTGAAGCTTTCTTT.

This sequence joins TRBV5-5 and TRBJ1-1; D possibly corresponds to TRBD1 (6 bases). Per the germline V gene, CDR1 is SGHKS and CDR2 is YYEKEE (reference sequence). The CDR3 length is 15 residues. Trimming left V 0 bases short and J 1 base short, with 10 bases between. Here the CDR3 reads CASSLGRQENTEAFF. In DNA form, the CDR3 reads TGTGCCAGCAGCTTGGGGAGACAGGAGAACACTGAAGCTTTCTTT.

This chain joins TRBV12-3 or TRBV12-4 and TRBJ1-3; no clear D gene. The CDR3 contains 13 residues. V was pared by 8 bases and J by 0 bases, with 8 bases between. The CDR3 loop reads CASAVASGNTIYF. Written as DNA, the CDR3 is TGTGCCAGCGCCGTAGCCTCTGGAAACACCATATATTTT.

The DNA of the CDR3 is TGTGCCAGCAGCGCACAGGGGGCCTACAATGAGCAGTTCTTC. It is translated as CASSAQGAYNEQFF. This chain uses TRBV9 with TRBJ2-1; 8 bases map to TRBD1. V was clipped by 3 bases and J by 2 bases; unmatched bases: 1. Germline CDR1 and CDR2: SGDLS and YYNGEE. The CDR3 runs to 14 residues.

This clone appeared once. The DNA of the CDR3 is TGTGCCAGCAGTTACGATAGGAGGGGTGATTCACCCCTCCACTTT. It specifies CASSYDRRGDSPLHF. The chain employs TRBV6-5 and TRBJ1-6, with TRBD1 as a possible D gene (5 bases). Germline V lookup: CDR1 MNHEY, CDR2 SVGAGI. This CDR3 region has 15 residues. Trimming pared 2 bases from V and 8 bases from J, leaving 13 bases between.

The rearrangement uses TRBV5-1 and TRBJ2-7; TRBD1 agrees at 8 bases. The junction had 2 bases not matched to a gene; V was cut back by 0 bases and J by 3 bases. The CDR3 totals 14 residues. Germline V gene data show CDR1 as SGHRS and CDR2 as YFSETQ. CDR3 sequence reads: CASSLGQGNYEQYV. CDR3 in DNA: TGCGCCAGCAGCTTGGGACAGGGGAACTACGAGCAGTACGTC.

This chain joins TRBV19 and TRBJ1-5; 10 bases agree with TRBD1. The CDR3 runs to 17 residues. Germline values: CDR1 LNHDA, CDR2 SQIVND (reference sequence). Trimming cost V 3 bases and J 2 bases; bases outside gene matches: 7. CDR3 sequence reads: CASSMVGQGGGNQPQHF. As DNA, the CDR3 is TGTGCCAGTAGTATGGTAGGACAGGGGGGAGGCAATCAGCCCCAGCATTTT.

This chain joins TRBV5-5 and TRBJ1-2; D is undetermined. The CDR3 contains 13 residues. The germline V gene encodes CDR1 SGHKS and CDR2 YYEKEE (reference sequence). The ends were cut back, 2 bases at V and 3 bases at J, with 8 bases in the middle. This CDR3 reads CASSFSGHYGYTF. CDR3 coding DNA: TGTGCCAGCAGCTTCAGCGGACACTATGGCTACACCTTC.

The DNA of the CDR3 is TGTGCCAGCTCACCCCAGGGACAGAACTATGGCTACACCTTC. Amino acids: CASSPQGQNYGYTF. This chain links TRBV18 with TRBJ1-2; 7 bases map to TRBD1. The CDR3 consists of 14 residues. CDR1 and CDR2 (germline): KGHSH, LQKENI. The V and J ends lost 3 bases and 2 bases, in that order; junction bases with no gene match: 3.

The chain links TRBV5-4 to TRBJ2-7, with 9 bases fitting TRBD2. The germline CDR1 and CDR2 sequences are SGHNT and YYREEE (reference sequence). The CDR3 consists of 15 residues. With 4 bases clipped from V and 0 bases from J, the junction kept 5 bases outside the gene matches. The CDR3 here is CASSAGTSLSYEQYF. CDR3 sequence (DNA): TGTGCCAGCAGCGCCGGGACTAGCCTCTCCTACGAGCAGTACTTC.

The CDR3 sequence is CASSSGQGRRYGYTF. The CDR3 DNA reads as TGTGCCAGCAGTTCAGGACAGGGGAGACGCTATGGCTACACCTTC. The gene calls are TRBV28 and TRBJ1-2, with 9 bases aligning to TRBD1. CDR1 MDHEN and CDR2 SYDVKM come from the germline V gene. This CDR3 is 15 amino acids long. V lost 4 bases, J lost 4 bases, and 7 bases stayed unmatched.

This sequence joins TRBV5-4 and TRBJ2-7; a weak D match, TRBD1 (5 bases). CDR3 length: 14 amino acids. The germline gives CDR1 SGHNT, CDR2 YYREEE (reference sequence). Between the trimmed V and J ends, which lost 2 bases and 0 bases, there was a span of 9 bases. Written as DNA, the CDR3 is TGTGCCAGCAGCTTTGAGCAGGGCTCCTACGAGCAGTACTTC. The encoded protein is CASSFEQGSYEQYF. Combining the CDR3 with reference TRBV5-4 and TRBJ2-7 gives the whole variable domain ETGVTQSPTHLIKTRGQQVTLRCSSQSGHNTVSWYQQALGQGPQFIFQYYREEENGRGNFPPRFSGLQFPNYSSELNVNALELDDSALYLCASSFEQGSYEQYFGPGTRLTVT.

V is TRBV5-6 and J is TRBJ2-2; 10 bases map to TRBD1. The V and J ends lost 0 bases and 6 bases, in that order; junction bases with no gene match: 8. The CDR3 is 17 residues long. Germline CDR1 reads SGHDT; CDR2 reads YYEEEE. DNA of the CDR3: TGTGCCAGCAGCTTGGTTTCCGGGACAGGGGTCGCCGGGGAGCTGTTTTTT. This codes for CASSLVSGTGVAGELFF.

V is TRBV5-1 and J is TRBJ2-6; no clear D gene. V was cut by 5 bases and J by 4 bases, with 7 bases left in between. This CDR3 is built from 13 residues. Germline V gene lookup returns CDR1 SGHRS and CDR2 YFSETQ. The CDR3 loop reads CASSDLGANVLTF. The CDR3 DNA reads as TGCGCCAGCAGTGACTTAGGGGCCAACGTCCTGACTTTC.

CDR3 amino acids: CASSASGLAGVGEQFF. Here the CDR3 DNA reads TGTGCCAGCAGTGCCTCCGGACTAGCGGGAGTAGGAGAGCAGTTCTTC. The rearrangement links TRBV2 to TRBJ2-1; TRBD2 matches 13 bases. The CDR3 spans 16 residues. CDR1 and CDR2 from the germline V gene are SNHLY and FYNNEI. Trimming took 4 bases from V and 10 from J; bases not matched to a gene: 10.

The V gene is TRBV7-2, the J gene TRBJ1-1; 11 bases map to TRBD1. V dropped 5 bases and J dropped 4; count of bases not matched to a gene: 15. Germline-derived CDR1 and CDR2 are SGHTA and FQGNSA. The CDR3 sequence is 18 residues long. This CDR3 reads CASSLLPAGQGAFTEAFF. CDR3 coding DNA: TGTGCCAGCAGCCTACTCCCGGCAGGACAGGGGGCTTTCACTGAAGCTTTCTTT.

This chain uses TRBV19 with TRBJ2-1; TRBD2 might be the D (5 bases). The V gene lost 3 bases and the J gene lost 9 bases, with 18 bases spanning the gap. CDR1 and CDR2 from the germline V gene are LNHDA and SQIVND (reference sequence). CDR3 length: 15 amino acids. The CDR3 DNA sequence: TGTGCCAGTAGTATCACATTTTACGTGGGGAGTGAGCAGTTCTTC. Translated: CASSITFYVGSEQFF.